This T cell receptor beta chain was retrieved from a study of cytomegalovirus exposure and HLA in healthy donors. Findings and limits, study-wide: Reports indicated that the classifier achieved high specificity and sensitivity in diagnosing cytomegalovirus status.

About this clone: Antigen specificity is unknown.

This CDR3 has 15 amino acids. CDR1 and CDR2 (germline): MDHEN, SYDVKM. Trimming removed 4 bases at V and 4 bases at J, with 17 bases between. TCRdb's copy holds only in-frame clones and misses some; the assay was immunoSEQ multiplex PCR. There are some 100,000 clones in the sample; 88% occur only once, and 2% to 2.5% lies in the top ten. The donors were members of the approximately 130-subject validation cohort (separate from the 666-subject first cohort). This sequence was found in a woman aged 18-35 years in good health and CMV-seronegative. The chain joins TRBV28 to TRBJ2-7; D unclear. Sequenced input: PBMCs. CDR3 residues: CASSSSPGNGYEQYF. The CDR3, as DNA: TGTGCCAGCAGTTCCTCCCCCGGTAACGGGTACGAGCAGTACTTC.